These 12 T cell receptor beta chains were all obtained from the same sample, sequenced in a study of OX40 agonist ivuxolimab in advanced cancers. Using immunoSEQ multiplex PCR, the repertoire was profiled, and TCRdb retains in-frame clones only, with some absent. The table lists about 59,000 clones, around 82% of them singletons. The sequences come from CD4+ or CD8+ T cells sorted from blood, collected in a trial of the OX40 agonist ivuxolimab. These receptors were collected from an adult with an advanced solid tumor such as melanoma, head and neck, liver or kidney cancer.

This chain connects TRBV7-2 to TRBJ1-3; D is ambiguous. Per germline, CDR1 SGHTA and CDR2 FQGNSA. V was clipped by 2 bases and J by 4 bases, with 12 bases between them. The length of the CDR3 is 15 residues. CDR3 amino acids: CASSLWAVGGNTIYF. The CDR3 DNA reads as TGTGCCAGCAGCTTATGGGCGGTGGGGGGAAACACCATATATTTT.

This clone was counted a single time. The chain combines TRBV27 with TRBJ2-5; D is perhaps TRBD2 (6 bases). V lost 5 bases and J lost 2, with 15 bases in between. The CDR3 runs to 15 residues. CDR1 is MNHEY and CDR2 is SMNVEV in the germline V gene (reference sequence). The chain's CDR3 is CASSGGGADQETQYF. The CDR3 coding sequence is TGTGCCAGCAGTGGCGGCGGGGCCGATCAAGAGACCCAGTACTTC.

In its sample, this clone was seen once. The chain uses TRBV29-1 and TRBJ1-2; D remains unclear. The CDR3 runs to 11 residues. Trimming stripped 1 base from V and 7 bases from J, with 7 bases between. CDR1 is SQVTM and CDR2 is ANQGSEA in the germline V gene. As DNA, the CDR3 is TGCAGCGTTGAAGGAGGGATTGGCTACACCTTC. It yields the protein CSVEGGIGYTF.

The V gene is TRBV10-1, the J gene TRBJ2-2, with 7 bases aligning to TRBD2. Germline V gene data show CDR1 as WNHNN and CDR2 as SYGVQD (reference sequence). V was clipped by 4 bases and J by 5 bases; unmatched bases: 10. This CDR3 is 16 amino acids long. The chain's CDR3 is CASSGHGTGGTGELFF. The CDR3, as DNA: TGCGCCAGCAGTGGCCATGGGACGGGGGGAACCGGGGAGCTGTTTTTT.

The chain carries TRBV2 and TRBJ1-1; a weak D match, TRBD1 (5 bases). Trimming shortened V by 5 bases and J by 8 bases, and 6 bases separated the two germline ends. CDR3 length: 10 residues. Germline CDR1 is SNHLY and CDR2 is FYNNEI. CDR3 amino acids: CASSRGEAFF. CDR3 nucleotide sequence: TGTGCCAGCAGTAGGGGAGAAGCTTTCTTT.

The chain employs TRBV10-3 and TRBJ2-5; a weak D match, TRBD1 (5 bases). Trimming took 7 bases from V and 5 from J, leaving 14 bases between them. The CDR3 loop spans 13 amino acids. CDR1 and CDR2 (germline): ENHRY, SYGVKD. The CDR3 nucleotides are TGTGCCATCACGGACATTCCCCGGGAGACCCAGTACTTC. Its translation: CAITDIPRETQYF.

The chain carries TRBV2 and TRBJ1-2; unclear D gene. This CDR3 is 13 amino acids long. Per germline, CDR1 SNHLY and CDR2 FYNNEI. The V and J ends lost 2 bases and 4 bases respectively, with 8 bases between them. Here the CDR3 reads CASSETPRYGYTF. In DNA form, the CDR3 reads TGTGCCAGCAGTGAAACCCCCCGCTATGGCTACACCTTC.

The chain couples TRBV28 to TRBJ1-1; 7 bases agree with TRBD1. The CDR3 contains 15 residues. Germline CDR1 and CDR2: MDHEN and SYDVKM. Unmatched junction bases numbered 11, after V lost 5 bases and J lost 5 bases. Written as DNA, the CDR3 is TGTGCCAGCAGTCCCCTCATAGACAGGGTGACTGAAGCTTTCTTT. Translating it yields CASSPLIDRVTEAFF.

This rearrangement joins TRBV6-5 to TRBJ1-2; 8 bases map to TRBD1. In germline, CDR1 is MNHEY, CDR2 SVGAGI. The CDR3 has 16 residues. J was trimmed by 3 bases and V by 5 bases; bases with no gene match: 11. CDR3 bases: TGTGCCAGCAGTAACTATCGACAGGGGAACGACTATGGCTACACCTTC. Amino acid sequence: CASSNYRQGNDYGYTF.

This clone was seen once. The CDR3 DNA reads TGTGCCATCAGTGATATGGGGGCGCGGGGTAATGAGCAGTTCTTC. Protein sequence: CAISDMGARGNEQFF. V usage is TRBV10-3 and J usage is TRBJ2-1, with D perhaps given as TRBD1 or TRBD2 (6 bases each). CDR1 is ENHRY, CDR2 SYGVKD, per germline. Trimming left V 3 bases short and J 7 bases short, with 16 bases between. The CDR3 loop spans 15 amino acids.

This CDR3 is CASSQAPYEQYF. DNA for the CDR3: TGTGCCAGCAGCCAAGCACCCTACGAGCAGTACTTC. V usage is TRBV4-2 and J usage is TRBJ2-7; D is undetermined. Per the germline V gene, CDR1 is LGHNA and CDR2 is YNFKEQ. Trimming took off 1 base at V and 2 bases at J, with 3 bases between the two ends. The CDR3 is made up of 12 amino acids.

The J gene is TRBJ2-5, the V gene TRBV28, with 9 bases fitting TRBD1. Trimming at V came to 5 bases and at J to 5 bases, leaving 0 bases not matched to a gene. Germline CDR1 is MDHEN and CDR2 is SYDVKM. This CDR3 has 12 amino acids. DNA of the CDR3: TGTGCCAGCAGTGACAGGGGGGAGACCCAGTACTTC. Protein product: CASSDRGETQYF.